This T cell receptor (beta chain) was observed in a study of PD-1 blockade in classical Hodgkin lymphoma (dated by TCRdb to the early 2020s). Background on the whole study: Nivolumab dosing was 3 mg/kg intravenously every 2 weeks, continuing until either disease progression or unacceptable toxicity. The study used TCR beta sequencing and CyTOF to define a peripheral blood immune signature of response to PD-1 blockade in classical Hodgkin lymphoma.

Study-level results and caveats: Lower diversity was observed in patients in whom nivolumab was started less than 1 year after ASCT, and these patients were excluded from later analyses so that confounding by immune reconstitution would be avoided. The study covered only a single clinical trial cohort, and the causes of the repertoire differences, possibly disease activity or prior therapy, were still not defined. Trial patients achieving complete response had baseline diversity similar to newly diagnosed patients, whereas partial responders and progressors had significantly lower diversity. Baseline TCR diversity was reported to be lower in newly diagnosed patients than in healthy donors, and even lower in relapsed/refractory patients. CD4+ but not CD8+ TCR diversity rose significantly by C4D1 (p=0.0027 vs p=0.16), most apparent in complete responders (p=0.02).

The germline V gene yields MDHEN for CDR1 and SYDVKM for CDR2. Including the terminal cysteine and phenylalanine, the CDR3 comprises 14 residues. Of all the DNA, just the CDR3 is kept, 42 bases in frame from base 1. Deletion took 6 bases off V and 5 bases off J, with a span of 14 bases between the germline ends. With regard to this clone: It lacks a known antigen. No much larger clone is present one base from it, and per-base qualities are unavailable.

Explained via the paper, the time point label denotes: cycle 4 day 1 (C4D1), after five to seven weeks of nivolumab. Relapse after autologous stem cell transplantation had occurred in all trial patients, and cohorts A, B and C were distinguished by prior brentuximab vedotin exposure. A total of 50 to 70 patients with relapsed/refractory classical Hodgkin lymphoma made up the trial cohort, and each patient's best overall response was complete response, partial response or progressive disease. Single-agent nivolumab was administered to trial patients in the multi-cohort phase II CheckMate 205 trial. An independent review committee assessed best overall response by applying the 2007 International Working Group response criteria. PBMCs from the trial were collected at three points: immediately before nivolumab initiation (C1D1), and during therapy at cycle 2 day 1 and cycle 4 day 1. After peripheral blood was drawn into 8 mL Vacutainer Cell Preparation Tubes, PBMCs were isolated by centrifugation and then cryopreserved.

Genomic DNA was extracted with the Qiagen DNeasy kit from unsorted PBMCs and from negatively selected CD4+ and CD8+ fractions. Using primers that anneal to V and J segments, immunoSEQ multiplex PCR amplified the TCR beta CDR3 regions. A synthetic immune receptor repertoire was used to minimize amplification bias, and any residual bias was removed computationally once sequencing was done. Per the authors' processing: Repertoire diversity was quantified as the Shannon entropy index using custom Python scripts. Unsorted, CD4+ and CD8+ repertoires were examined separately, except in combined analyses, for which CD4+ and CD8+ sequences were merged in silico. Clonal expansion was defined as at least a 2-fold frequency increase after treatment relative to C1D1, with a pseudocount of 0.5 for undetected baseline clones. Clones with 0 or 1 copy at C1D1 were defined as singleton clones, while clones with 2 or more copies were defined as non-singleton clones. By matching protein sequences in sorted samples from the same patient, clones expanded in unsorted samples were annotated as CD4+, CD8+ or unknown. Wilcoxon tests on paired samples were used to test changes in diversity from C1D1 to C4D1. TCRdb took this table from immuneACCESS and kept in-frame rearrangements with V and J called. Such tables lack part of the clones; where checked against another copy, unresolved V genes explain under half of the gap, and the rest is unexplained. V and J calls and clone size come straight from that table; D and trimming were deduced from the DNA. The sample profile shows some 86,000 clones; about nine tenths of them were found once. The ten largest clones take up under 3.5% of the sample.

This receptor was obtained from a human donor with classical Hodgkin lymphoma. The rearrangement joined TRBV28 to TRBJ1-5; too little of a D gene remains to name it. Source: peripheral blood mononuclear cells (PBMCs), taken before the fourth cycle of nivolumab. The CDR3 corresponds to CASRGPHDYQPQHF. The bases read TGTGCCAGCAGAGGCCCCCATGATTATCAGCCCCAGCATTTT. Full variable domain (CDR3 extended with the reference TRBV28 and TRBJ1-5 proteins): DVKVTQSSRYLVKRTGEKVFLECVQDMDHENMFWYRQDPGLGLRLIYFSYDVKMKEKGDIPEGYSVSREKKERFSLILESASTNQTSMYLCASRGPHDYQPQHFGDGTRLSIL.